These 26 T cell receptor beta chains were sequenced from one sample in a study of T cell clonotyping in hematopoietic cell transplantation. TCRdb's table, derived via immunoSEQ multiplex PCR, lists solely in-frame clones and lacks some. Of around 12,000 clones listed, 65% to 80% are singletons. The sequences come from peripheral blood mononuclear cells, collected 180 days after allogeneic stem cell transplant. These receptor sequences come from a male patient aged 60-69 years who had an allogeneic stem cell transplant from an unrelated donor, so the T cells may come from the graft donor. Some clones in this sample may be carry-over from other donors' samples.

As regards this clone: An end of the junction does not agree with germline; a read error may underlie this. V gene TRBV30 combines with J gene TRBJ2-3, with D unresolved. The CDR3 has 12 amino acids. CDR1 and CDR2 from the germline V gene are GTSNPN and SVGIG (reference sequence). The CDR3 is CTWSVGTDTQYF. The CDR3 region has the DNA TGTACCTGGAGTGTAGGAACAGATACGCAGTATTTT.

The chain uses TRBV13 and TRBJ2-7; 7 bases are shared with TRBD1. Germline V CDR1 and CDR2: PRHDT, FYEKMQ (reference sequence). The CDR3 has 13 amino acids. V lost 5 bases and J lost 2; bases outside the gene matches: 3. CDR3 sequence (DNA): TGTGCCAGCAGCGACAGGGATACCTACGAGCAGTACTTC. Its translation: CASSDRDTYEQYF.

As for this clone: The junction does not match germline at one end; this may be a read error. In the same sample, other DNA sequences code for this CDR3. V gene TRBV30 combines with J gene TRBJ1-1; 8 bases agree with TRBD1. This CDR3 comprises 15 residues. The germline V gene encodes CDR1 GTSNPN and CDR2 SVGIG (reference sequence). The CDR3 DNA sequence: TGTGCCTGGACTCCTCGGCAGGGGGCGACGCAGGGAGCTTTTTTT. It translates to CAWTPRQGATQGAFF.

This clone was seen more than once but under ten times. This chain joins TRBV7-8 and TRBJ1-4, with D unresolved. Germline V gene lookup returns CDR1 SGHVS and CDR2 FQNEAQ. The V gene lost 5 bases and the J gene lost 6 bases, with 25 bases spanning the gap. The CDR3 runs 18 residues. CDR3 region: CASSLVPPRSRIHEKLFF. The CDR3, as DNA: TGTGCCAGCAGCCTCGTTCCTCCAAGATCAAGAATACATGAAAAACTGTTTTTT.

The chain uses TRBV30 and TRBJ1-5, with D possibly TRBD1 on 5 matching bases. Germline V gene sequence: CDR1 GTSNPN, CDR2 SVGIG (reference sequence). There are 13 residues in the CDR3. Trimming stripped 1 base from V and 5 bases from J, with 9 bases between. The CDR3 nucleotides read TGTGCCTGGAGTGGGGGGTGGGATCAGCCCCAGCATTTT. Translating it yields CAWSGGWDQPQHF.

The rearrangement links TRBV6-7 to TRBJ2-7; no firm D call. TRBV6-7 is an open reading frame, and its role is uncertain. Trimming cost V 6 bases and J 4 bases, with 10 bases left between them. This CDR3 region has 12 residues. The CDR3 sequence is CASSPTPYEQYF. The CDR3 coding sequence is TGTGCCAGCAGCCCCACACCTTACGAGCAGTACTTC.

The V call is TRBV11-2, the J call TRBJ2-5, with TRBD2 identical over 13 bases. With V trimmed by 5 bases and J by 0 bases, 6 bases remained unmatched. The CDR3 is made up of 17 amino acids. Looked up from germline, CDR1 is SGHAT and CDR2 is FQNNGV. This chain's CDR3 is CASSSRTSGGHQETQYF. The CDR3 DNA reads TGTGCCAGCAGCAGCAGGACTAGCGGGGGACACCAAGAGACCCAGTACTTC.

The chain joins TRBV28 to TRBJ1-5; D is unclear. V was pared by 6 bases and J by 11 bases, with 14 bases between. The CDR3 has 12 residues. Germline CDR1 MDHEN, CDR2 SYDVKM. CDR3 region: CASRPPSGAQHF. In DNA, the CDR3 is TGTGCCAGCAGACCTCCGTCCGGGGCCCAGCATTTT.

The chain couples TRBV5-1 to TRBJ2-5; 7 nucleotides align to TRBD2. V trimming: 4 bases; J trimming: 7 bases; junction bases outside the gene matches: 7. Germline CDR1 is SGHRS and CDR2 is YFSETQ. The CDR3 extends over 13 amino acids. The CDR3 region is CASSERGVGTQYF. The DNA of the CDR3 is TGCGCCAGCAGCGAGCGGGGTGTGGGGACCCAGTACTTC.

This chain links TRBV6-4 with TRBJ2-5; TRBD2 agrees at 9 bases. V lost 3 bases, J lost 1 base, and 0 bases stayed unmatched. This CDR3 is 14 amino acids long. The germline V gene has CDR1 MRHNA and CDR2 SNTAGT. The CDR3 spells CASSERGGQETQYF. CDR3 in DNA: TGTGCCAGCAGTGAGCGGGGGGGCCAAGAGACCCAGTACTTC.

The chain has TRBV29-1 and TRBJ2-7; TRBD1 agrees at 11 bases. CDR3 length: 14 amino acids. The trim removed 7 bases at V and 3 bases at J, leaving 8 bases unmatched. Germline CDR1 is SQVTM and CDR2 is ANQGSEA. The CDR3 region has the DNA TGCAGCGCCTCCGGGACAGGGGGAGGCTACGAGCAGTACTTC. Amino acid sequence: CSASGTGGGYEQYF.

The V call is TRBV29-1, the J call TRBJ2-3; possibly TRBD1 for D (6 bases). Trimming cost V 7 bases and J 0 bases, with 11 bases left between them. The CDR3 runs to 13 residues. Germline V gene lookup returns CDR1 SQVTM and CDR2 ANQGSEA. As DNA, the CDR3 is TGCAGCGGTGGACAGTTTAGCACAGATACGCAGTATTTT. Its protein is CSGGQFSTDTQYF.

V usage is TRBV5-8 and J usage is TRBJ1-5; D call uncertain. The CDR3 has 15 residues. The V and J ends lost 0 bases and 1 base respectively, with 8 bases between them. Germline assignment: CDR1 SGHTS and CDR2 YDEGEE. The CDR3 spells CASSLEGSSNQPQHF. CDR3 nucleotides: TGTGCCAGCAGCTTGGAGGGCTCCAGCAATCAGCCCCAGCATTTT.

The J gene is TRBJ2-7, the V gene TRBV30; D is perhaps TRBD1 (5 bases). Germline CDR1 reads GTSNPN; CDR2 reads SVGIG (reference sequence). Trimming took 4 bases from V and 5 from J, leaving 15 bases between them. CDR3 length: 13 residues. The chain's CDR3 is CAWTIDRTHEQYF. The CDR3 DNA reads as TGTGCCTGGACCATAGACAGAACCCACGAGCAGTACTTC.

V gene TRBV6-5 combines with J gene TRBJ1-5, with no clear D. Germline CDR1 is MNHEY and CDR2 is SVGAGI. Trimming left V 5 bases short and J 2 bases short, with 13 bases between. The CDR3 contains 15 residues. CDR3 sequence (DNA): TGTGCCAGCAGTCCTGAAATTTCGGGCAATCAGCCCCAGCATTTT. Translated, it gives CASSPEISGNQPQHF.

With respect to this clone: This same CDR3 is encoded by further DNA sequences in the sample. The J gene is TRBJ1-2, the V gene TRBV30; tentative D call: TRBD1 (6 bases). Looked up from germline, CDR1 is GTSNPN and CDR2 is SVGIG (reference sequence). Deletions cut 2 bases from V and 8 bases from J, with 12 bases between. The CDR3 has 12 amino acids. The CDR3 DNA is TGTGCCTGGAGTCGACAGGCCGGGGGCTACACCTTC. This translates into CAWSRQAGGYTF. Filled out from reference TRBV30 and TRBJ1-2, the complete variable domain reads SQTIHQWPATLVQPVGSPLSLECTVEGTSNPNLYWYRQAAGRGLQLLFYSVGIGQISSEVPQNLSASRPQDRQFILSSKKLLLSDSGFYLCAWSRQAGGYTFGSGTRLTVV.

The chain is built from TRBV7-3 and TRBJ1-2, with D hard to call. This CDR3 region has 13 residues. Germline CDR1 and CDR2: SGHTA and FQGTGA. The V gene lost 6 bases and the J gene lost 6 bases, with 14 bases spanning the gap. The CDR3 spells CASSLGREDGYTF. CDR3 coding DNA: TGTGCCAGCAGTCTAGGGAGGGAGGATGGCTACACCTTC.

V usage is TRBV30 and J usage is TRBJ2-7; D is tentatively TRBD1 or TRBD2 (6 bases each). The CDR3 sequence is 12 residues long. Germline CDR1 is GTSNPN and CDR2 is SVGIG (reference sequence). Between the trimmed V and J ends, which lost 4 bases and 4 bases, there was a span of 11 bases. For the CDR3, the DNA is TGTGCCTGGAATTCGGGGGCGTACGAGCAGTACTTC. Amino acids: CAWNSGAYEQYF.

The rearrangement uses TRBV29-1 and TRBJ2-7; a weak D match, TRBD2 (5 bases). Trimming left V 4 bases short and J 6 bases short, with 16 bases between. CDR3 length: 13 residues. CDR1 SQVTM and CDR2 ANQGSEA come from the germline V gene. CDR3 coding DNA: TGCAGCGTTGGGCAAAAGACCGGAGGCGAGCAGTACTTC. Protein: CSVGQKTGGEQYF.

The genes are TRBV25-1 and TRBJ1-2, with D hard to call. Germline V gene lookup returns CDR1 MGHDK and CDR2 SYGVNS. Trimming cost V 1 base and J 5 bases, with 2 bases left between them. The CDR3 is made up of 11 amino acids. CDR3 bases: TGTGCCAGCAGTGAATCTTATGGCTACACCTTC. Protein product: CASSESYGYTF.

This clone has only a few counts. The rearrangement uses TRBV7-2 and TRBJ2-5; 10 positions match TRBD1. Germline CDR1 and CDR2: SGHTA and FQGNSA. The junction had 7 bases not matched to a gene; V was cut back by 5 bases and J by 4 bases. The CDR3 covers 15 residues. The DNA of the CDR3 is TGTGCCAGCAGCCCTTACCGGGACAGGGGAGAGACCCAGTACTTC. Translation gives CASSPYRDRGETQYF. Full variable domain (outside the CDR3, taken from reference TRBV7-2 and TRBJ2-5): GAGVSQSPSNKVTEKGKDVELRCDPISGHTALYWYRQSLGQGLEFLIYFQGNSAPDKSGLPSDRFSAERTGGSVSTLTIQRTQQEDSAVYLCASSPYRDRGETQYFGPGTRLLVL.

The gene calls are TRBV4-1 and TRBJ1-6; tentatively, D is TRBD1 (6 bases). Per germline, CDR1 MGHRA and CDR2 YSYEKL. This CDR3 spans 17 amino acids. Trimming stripped 2 bases from V and 0 bases from J, with 11 bases between. The CDR3 loop is CASSQQGTGSYNSPLHF. For the CDR3, the DNA is TGCGCCAGCAGCCAACAGGGGACGGGCTCCTATAATTCACCCCTCCACTTT.

This clone is labeled as medium-sized. This rearrangement joins TRBV7-2 to TRBJ2-5; the D is unclear. Per germline, CDR1 SGHTA and CDR2 FQGNSA. Trimming took 5 bases from V and 3 from J, leaving 4 bases between them. This CDR3 has 11 amino acids. CDR3 nucleotides: TGTGCCAGCAGCGTAGAAGAGACCCAGTACTTC. It encodes CASSVEETQYF.

The chain carries TRBV7-6 and TRBJ2-7; 10 bases map to TRBD2. The CDR3 loop spans 16 amino acids. Germline CDR1 reads SGHVS; CDR2 reads FNYEAQ. The ends lost 0 bases at V and 5 bases at J; junction bases unmatched: 7. Written as DNA, the CDR3 is TGTGCCAGCAGCTTAGCGCGAGCGGGGGGGCGCCACGAGCAGTACTTC. Translation: CASSLARAGGRHEQYF.

By share, this clone counts as medium-sized. The gene calls are TRBV19 and TRBJ2-5, with D tentatively TRBD1 (5 bases). This CDR3 is 13 amino acids long. V was clipped by 5 bases and J by 1 base, with 8 bases between them. Germline V gene sequence: CDR1 LNHDA, CDR2 SQIVND (reference sequence). CDR3 loop: CASSSDSQETQYF. CDR3 coding DNA: TGTGCCAGTAGTTCCGACAGCCAAGAGACCCAGTACTTC.

The rearrangement joins TRBV30 to TRBJ2-3, with 8 bases aligning to TRBD2. Trimming at V came to 8 bases and at J to 2 bases, leaving 9 bases not matched to a gene. This CDR3 comprises 14 residues. Germline CDR1 GTSNPN, CDR2 SVGIG (reference sequence). CDR3 sequence reads: CAGSPGGVTDTQYF. CDR3 sequence (DNA): TGTGCCGGTAGTCCGGGAGGGGTCACAGATACGCAGTATTTT.